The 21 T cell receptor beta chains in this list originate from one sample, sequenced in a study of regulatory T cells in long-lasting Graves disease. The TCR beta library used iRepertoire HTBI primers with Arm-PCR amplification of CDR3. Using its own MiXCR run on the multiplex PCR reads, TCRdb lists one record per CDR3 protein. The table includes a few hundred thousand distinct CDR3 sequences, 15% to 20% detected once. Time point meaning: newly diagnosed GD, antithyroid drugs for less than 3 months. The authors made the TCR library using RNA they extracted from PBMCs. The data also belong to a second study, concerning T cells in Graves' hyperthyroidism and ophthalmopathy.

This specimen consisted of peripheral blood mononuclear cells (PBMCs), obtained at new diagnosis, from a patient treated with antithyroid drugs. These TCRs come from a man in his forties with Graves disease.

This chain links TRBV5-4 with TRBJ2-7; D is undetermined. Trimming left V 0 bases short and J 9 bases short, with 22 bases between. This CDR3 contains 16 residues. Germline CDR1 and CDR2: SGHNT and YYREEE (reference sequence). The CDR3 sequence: CASSLGSRAANRRQYF. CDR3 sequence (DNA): TGTGCCAGCAGCTTGGGGAGTAGGGCGGCTAATAGACGGCAGTACTTC.

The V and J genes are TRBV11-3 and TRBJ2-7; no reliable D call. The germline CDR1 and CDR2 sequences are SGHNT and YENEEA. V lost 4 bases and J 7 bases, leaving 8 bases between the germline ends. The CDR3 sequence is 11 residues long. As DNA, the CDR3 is TGTGCCAGCAGCTCCAGTGGTGAGCAGTACTTC. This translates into CASSSSGEQYF. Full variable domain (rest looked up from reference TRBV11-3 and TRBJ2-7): EAGVVQSPRYKIIEKKQPVAFWCNPISGHNTLYWYLQNLGQGPELLIRYENEEAVDDSQLPKDRFSAERLKGVDSTLKIQPAELGDSAVYLCASSSSGEQYFGPGTRLTVT.

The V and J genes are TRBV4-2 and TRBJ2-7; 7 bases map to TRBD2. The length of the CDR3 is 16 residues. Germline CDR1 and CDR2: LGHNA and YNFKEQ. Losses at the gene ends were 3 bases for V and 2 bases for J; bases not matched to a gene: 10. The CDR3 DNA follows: TGTGCCAGCAGCCAGGTTGACGGGAGGAGCCCCTACGAGCAGTACTTC. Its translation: CASSQVDGRSPYEQYF.

The CDR3: CASSLLQGEKLFF. DNA for the CDR3: TGTGCCAGCAGCTTATTGCAGGGTGAAAAACTGTTTTTT. This rearrangement joins TRBV11-2 to TRBJ1-4, with D possibly being TRBD1 (5 bases). Germline values: CDR1 SGHAT, CDR2 FQNNGV. With 2 bases removed from V and 7 bases from J, the gap between germline ends came to 8 bases. The CDR3 is made up of 13 amino acids.

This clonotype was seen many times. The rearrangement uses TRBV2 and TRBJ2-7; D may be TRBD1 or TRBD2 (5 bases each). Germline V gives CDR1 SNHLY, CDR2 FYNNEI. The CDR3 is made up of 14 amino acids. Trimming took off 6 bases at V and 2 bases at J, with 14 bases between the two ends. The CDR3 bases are TGTGCCAGCAGCGCCGGGACGGGGCCCTACGAGCAGTACTTC. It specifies CASSAGTGPYEQYF.

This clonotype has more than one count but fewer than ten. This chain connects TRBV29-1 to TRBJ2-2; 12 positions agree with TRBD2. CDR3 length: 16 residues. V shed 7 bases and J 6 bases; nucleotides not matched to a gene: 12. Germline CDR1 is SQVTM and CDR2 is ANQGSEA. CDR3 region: CSASSGGDPGSGELFF. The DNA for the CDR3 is TGCAGCGCTTCTAGCGGGGGGGACCCCGGTTCCGGGGAGCTGTTTTTT.

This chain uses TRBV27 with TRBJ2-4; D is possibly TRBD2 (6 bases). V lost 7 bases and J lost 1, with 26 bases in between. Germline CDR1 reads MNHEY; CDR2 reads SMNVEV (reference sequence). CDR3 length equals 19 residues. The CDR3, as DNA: TGTGCCAGCACTCTCTCGGGGGATTTGGGAATTCCGGCCAAAAACATTCAGTACTTC. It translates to CASTLSGDLGIPAKNIQYF.

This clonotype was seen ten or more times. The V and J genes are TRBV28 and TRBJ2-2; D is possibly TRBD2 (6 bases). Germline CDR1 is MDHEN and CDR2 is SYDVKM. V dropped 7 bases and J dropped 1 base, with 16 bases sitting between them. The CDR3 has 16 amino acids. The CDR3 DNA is TGTGCCAGCATTACCACCGTAGCGGAGAACACCGGGGAGCTGTTTTTT. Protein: CASITTVAENTGELFF. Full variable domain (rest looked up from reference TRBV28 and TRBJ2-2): DVKVTQSSRYLVKRTGEKVFLECVQDMDHENMFWYRQDPGLGLRLIYFSYDVKMKEKGDIPEGYSVSREKKERFSLILESASTNQTSMYLCASITTVAENTGELFFGEGSRLTVL.

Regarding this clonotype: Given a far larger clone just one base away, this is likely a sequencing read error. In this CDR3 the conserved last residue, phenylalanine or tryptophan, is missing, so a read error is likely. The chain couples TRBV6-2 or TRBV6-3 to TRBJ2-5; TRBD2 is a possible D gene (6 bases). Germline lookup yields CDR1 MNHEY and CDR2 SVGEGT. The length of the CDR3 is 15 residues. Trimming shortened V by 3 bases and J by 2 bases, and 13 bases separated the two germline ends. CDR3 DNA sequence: TGTGCCAGCAGTTATTCGGGACTCTCTCAAGAGACCCAGTACCTC. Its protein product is CASSYSGLSQETQYL.

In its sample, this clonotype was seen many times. This chain's CDR3 is CASSLQGPETQYF. Here the CDR3 DNA reads TGTGCCAGCAGCCTTCAGGGCCCAGAGACCCAGTACTTC. The chain recombines TRBV12-3 or TRBV12-4 with TRBJ2-5, with D possibly being TRBD1 (5 bases). This CDR3 is 13 amino acids long. V dropped 6 bases and J dropped 4 bases, with 12 bases sitting between them.

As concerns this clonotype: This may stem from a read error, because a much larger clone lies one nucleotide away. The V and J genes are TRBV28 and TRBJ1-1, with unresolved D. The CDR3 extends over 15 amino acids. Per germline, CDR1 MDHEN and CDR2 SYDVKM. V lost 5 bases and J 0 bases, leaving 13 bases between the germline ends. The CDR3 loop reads CASSESQALNTEAFF. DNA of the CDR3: TGTGCCAGCAGTGAGTCGCAGGCCCTGAACACTGAAGCTTTCTTT.

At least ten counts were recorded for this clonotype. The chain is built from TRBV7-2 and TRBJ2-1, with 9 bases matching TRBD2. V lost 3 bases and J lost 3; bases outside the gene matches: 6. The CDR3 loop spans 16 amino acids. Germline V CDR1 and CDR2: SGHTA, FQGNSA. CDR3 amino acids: CASSFLGSGGYNEQFF. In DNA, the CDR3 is TGTGCCAGCAGCTTCCTTGGTAGCGGGGGCTACAATGAGCAGTTCTTC.

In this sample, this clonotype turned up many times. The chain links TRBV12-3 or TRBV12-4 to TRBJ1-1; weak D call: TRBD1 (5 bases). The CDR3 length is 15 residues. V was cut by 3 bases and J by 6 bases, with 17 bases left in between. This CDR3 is CASSFRAAGYAEAFF. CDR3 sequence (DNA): TGTGCCAGCAGTTTCAGGGCAGCAGGATACGCTGAAGCTTTCTTT.

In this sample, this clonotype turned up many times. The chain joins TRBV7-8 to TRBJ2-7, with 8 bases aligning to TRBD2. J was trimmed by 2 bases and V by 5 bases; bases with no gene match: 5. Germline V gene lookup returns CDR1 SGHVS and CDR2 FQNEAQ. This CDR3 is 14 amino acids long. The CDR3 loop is CASSGRGGTYEQYF. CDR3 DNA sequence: TGTGCCAGCAGCGGACGGGGGGGAACCTACGAGCAGTACTTC.

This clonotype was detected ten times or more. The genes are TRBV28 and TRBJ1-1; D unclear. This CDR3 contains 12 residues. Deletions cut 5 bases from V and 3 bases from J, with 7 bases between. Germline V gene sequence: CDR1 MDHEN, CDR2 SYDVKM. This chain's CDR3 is CASSLTYTEAFF. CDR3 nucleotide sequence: TGTGCCAGCAGTCTCACGTACACTGAAGCTTTCTTT.

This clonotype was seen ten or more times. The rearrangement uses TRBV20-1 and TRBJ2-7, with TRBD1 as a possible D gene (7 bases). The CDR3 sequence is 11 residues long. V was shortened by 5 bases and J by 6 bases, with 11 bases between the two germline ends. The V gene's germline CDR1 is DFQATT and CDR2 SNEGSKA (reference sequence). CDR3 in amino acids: CSASQGGEQYF. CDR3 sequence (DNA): TGCAGTGCTTCCCAGGGGGGCGAGCAGTACTTC.

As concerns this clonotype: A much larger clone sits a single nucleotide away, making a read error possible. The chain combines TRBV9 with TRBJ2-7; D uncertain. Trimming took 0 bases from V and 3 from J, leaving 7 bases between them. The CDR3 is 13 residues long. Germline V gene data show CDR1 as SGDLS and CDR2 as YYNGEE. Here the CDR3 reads CASSVDGYYEQYF. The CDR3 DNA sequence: TGTGCCAGCAGCGTAGACGGGTACTACGAGCAGTACTTC.

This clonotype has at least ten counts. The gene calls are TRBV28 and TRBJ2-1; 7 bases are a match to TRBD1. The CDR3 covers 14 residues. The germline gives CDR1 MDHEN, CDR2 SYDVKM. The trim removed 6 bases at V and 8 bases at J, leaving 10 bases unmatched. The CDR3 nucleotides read TGTGCCAGCAGCATACAAATCAGGGGGTATGAGCAGTTCTTC. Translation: CASSIQIRGYEQFF.

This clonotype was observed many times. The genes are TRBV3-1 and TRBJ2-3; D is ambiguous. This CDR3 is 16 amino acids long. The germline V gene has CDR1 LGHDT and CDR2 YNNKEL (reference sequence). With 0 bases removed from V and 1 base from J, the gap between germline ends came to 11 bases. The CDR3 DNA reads TGTGCCAGCAGCCAAGAACCTCCCCTGGGCACAGATACGCAGTATTTT. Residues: CASSQEPPLGTDTQYF.

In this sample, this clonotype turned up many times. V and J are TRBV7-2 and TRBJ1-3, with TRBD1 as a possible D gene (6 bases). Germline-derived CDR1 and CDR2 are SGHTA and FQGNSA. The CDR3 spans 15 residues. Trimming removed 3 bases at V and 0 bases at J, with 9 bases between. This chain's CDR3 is CASSLEGHSGNTIYF. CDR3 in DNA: TGTGCCAGCAGCTTGGAGGGACACTCTGGAAACACCATATATTTT.

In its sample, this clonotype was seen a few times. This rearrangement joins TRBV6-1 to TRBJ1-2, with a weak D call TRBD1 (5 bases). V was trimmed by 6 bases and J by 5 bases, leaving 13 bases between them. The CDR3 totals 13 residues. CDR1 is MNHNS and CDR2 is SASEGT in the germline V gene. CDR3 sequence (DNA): TGTGCCAGCAGAAACAGGCAAACTTATGGCTACACCTTC. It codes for CASRNRQTYGYTF.